These T cell receptor beta chains were read from a single sample in a study of shared clonotypes between healthy human individuals. Data came from immunoSEQ multiplex PCR; TCRdb stores just in-frame clones and leaves some out. The table has 2,500,000 or so clones, approximately 90% seen once. Material: naive CD4+ T cells sorted from blood. The receptors stem from a man between 18 and 29 years old in good health. The CDR3 runs from the conserved cysteine through the conserved F or W. Each record gives: V gene, clone size, D gene, J gene, CDR3 protein, CDR3 DNA. The D gene is left open where the match is weak. Not every row has a clone size; where given, it reads once, few, many or a size class.

>TRBV2|-|-|TRBJ1-2
CASRGQDGYTF
TGTGCCAGCAGGGGACAAGACGGCTACACCTTC
>TRBV2|-|-|TRBJ2-1
CASHAYLSYNEQFF
TGTGCCAGCCACGCCTACCTCTCCTACAATGAGCAGTTCTTC
>TRBV7-3|-|-|TRBJ2-3
CASSLPGPGTDTQYF
TGTGCCAGCAGCTTACCGGGCCCGGGCACAGATACGCAGTATTTT
>TRBV27|-|TRBD2|TRBJ2-3
CASRRAGEGDTQYF
TGTGCCAGCAGGAGAGCGGGAGAGGGGGATACGCAGTATTTT
>TRBV5-1|-|TRBD2|TRBJ2-1
CASSFGGGPYNEQFF
TGCGCCAGCAGCTTCGGGGGAGGGCCCTACAATGAGCAGTTCTTC
>TRBV21-1|-|-|TRBJ1-1
CASTLLRATEAFF
TGTGCCAGCACCCTGTTGAGGGCCACTGAAGCTTTCTTT
>TRBV19|-|-|TRBJ1-2
CASSFRQAPHGYTF
TGTGCCAGTAGTTTCCGACAGGCGCCGCATGGCTACACCTTC
>TRBV28|-|-|TRBJ1-1
CASTLEARTTEAFF
TGTGCCAGCACCCTAGAGGCCCGTACCACTGAAGCTTTCTTT
>TRBV27|once|-|TRBJ1-5
CASKDGFGGYSNQPQHF
TGTGCCAGCAAAGACGGCTTTGGGGGCTATAGCAATCAGCCCCAGCATTTT
>TRBV9|-|TRBD2|TRBJ2-1
CASSVGGTTGGGYNEQFF
TGTGCCAGCAGCGTAGGTGGTACGACGGGGGGAGGATACAATGAGCAGTTCTTC
>TRBV9|-|TRBD1|TRBJ2-7
CASSVGPRGPGEQYF
TGTGCCAGCAGCGTAGGCCCCAGGGGGCCAGGGGAGCAGTACTTC
>TRBV14|-|-|TRBJ1-1
CASSGGGGTEAFF
TGTGCCAGCAGCGGAGGTGGTGGGACTGAAGCTTTCTTT
>TRBV10-1|-|-|TRBJ1-2
CASSESSGNGYTF
TGCGCCAGCAGTGAGTCATCAGGGAACGGCTACACCTTC
>TRBV7-2|-|-|TRBJ2-7
CASSLAGSSYEQYF
TGTGCCAGCAGCTTAGCAGGGAGCTCCTACGAGCAGTACTTC
>TRBV7-2|-|-|TRBJ2-7
CASSLQGQLYEQYF
TGTGCCAGCAGCTTACAGGGACAACTCTACGAGCAGTACTTC
>TRBV19|-|-|TRBJ1-5
CASRNREDQPQHF
TGTGCCAGTAGGAACCGGGAGGATCAGCCCCAGCATTTT
>TRBV5-5|-|-|TRBJ1-4
CASLEKLFF
TGTGCCAGCCTTGAAAAACTGTTTTTT
>TRBV27|-|-|TRBJ2-5
CASRPAGSNQETQYF
TGTGCCAGCAGGCCTGCAGGGAGTAACCAAGAGACCCAGTACTTC
>TRBV5-1|once|-|TRBJ2-2
CASSTDGGLNTGELFF
TGCGCCAGCAGCACGGACGGGGGTCTGAACACCGGGGAGCTGTTTTTT
>TRBV7-8|-|TRBD2|TRBJ2-7
CASSLSGGGTYEQYF
TGTGCCAGCAGCTTAAGCGGGGGGGGAACCTACGAGCAGTACTTC
>TRBV9|once|-|TRBJ2-1
CASSAHGASNEQFF
TGTGCCAGCAGTGCCCATGGCGCTAGCAACGAGCAGTTCTTC
>TRBV28|-|-|TRBJ2-5
CASSPGSLHEAQYF
TGTGCCAGCAGTCCAGGGTCCCTTCACGAGGCCCAGTACTTC
>TRBV10-2|-|TRBD1|TRBJ1-1
CASSRQGGTEAFF
TGCGCCAGCAGTAGACAGGGGGGCACTGAAGCTTTCTTT
>TRBV4-1|-|TRBD1|TRBJ1-2
CASSPRIQTGGDGYTF
TGCGCCAGCAGCCCGAGAATCCAGACAGGGGGCGATGGCTACACCTTC
>TRBV5-1|-|-|TRBJ1-3
CASSRIYGDTIYF
TGCGCCAGCAGCCGGATATACGGAGACACCATATATTTT
>TRBV13|-|TRBD2|TRBJ2-7
CASSLTSVAYEQYF
TGTGCCAGCAGCCTTACTAGCGTAGCCTACGAGCAGTACTTC
>TRBV6-1|-|-|TRBJ2-7
CASSSEIYEQYF
TGTGCCAGCAGTTCGGAAATATACGAGCAGTACTTC
>TRBV6-5|-|-|TRBJ2-7
CASSYLGGEQYF
TGTGCCAGCAGTTACCTGGGAGGCGAGCAGTACTTC
>TRBV27|-|-|TRBJ1-5
CASSLRGTGPQHF
TGTGCCAGCAGTTTGAGGGGAACGGGGCCCCAGCATTTT
>TRBV13|-|-|TRBJ1-2
CASSLGRFRGLDGYTF
TGTGCCAGCAGCTTAGGCCGATTCAGGGGACTTGATGGCTACACCTTC
>TRBV30|-|-|TRBJ1-2
CAWSVQGGYTF
TGTGCCTGGAGTGTACAAGGGGGCTACACCTTC
>TRBV18|-|-|TRBJ1-2
CASSPPGSNYGYTF
TGTGCCAGCTCACCACCGGGCAGTAACTATGGCTACACCTTC
>TRBV18|once|-|TRBJ2-7
CASSPQGDEQYF
TGTGCCAGCTCACCTCAGGGAGACGAGCAGTACTTC
>TRBV11-2|-|-|TRBJ2-3
CASSLVPGLTDTQYF
TGTGCCAGCAGCTTAGTTCCGGGCCTGACAGATACGCAGTATTTT
>TRBV7-8|-|-|TRBJ1-1
CASSAMGQTEAFF
TGTGCCAGCAGCGCCATGGGACAAACTGAAGCTTTCTTT
>TRBV6-5|-|-|TRBJ2-7
CASSPRGQSYEQYF
TGTGCCAGCAGCCCAAGAGGACAGTCCTACGAGCAGTACTTC
>TRBV18|-|-|TRBJ1-1
CASSPPAQGMNTEAFF
TGTGCCAGCTCACCACCGGCGCAGGGCATGAACACTGAAGCTTTCTTT
>TRBV10-3|-|-|TRBJ2-7
CAFRPTGSYEQYF
TGTGCCTTCCGACCGACAGGATCCTACGAGCAGTACTTC
>TRBV19|-|TRBD2|TRBJ2-3
CASSTPSGGASDTQYF
TGTGCCAGTAGTACCCCTAGCGGGGGGGCCTCAGATACGCAGTATTTT
>TRBV25-1|-|-|TRBJ2-1
CASSESGRGTYNEQFF
TGTGCCAGCAGTGAATCAGGCCGCGGCACCTACAATGAGCAGTTCTTC
>TRBV27|once|TRBD2|TRBJ2-7
CASGFGGGAYEQYF
TGTGCCAGCGGGTTCGGGGGGGGCGCCTACGAGCAGTACTTC
>TRBV11-2|-|TRBD1|TRBJ2-3
CASSPIQGGPSTDTQYF
TGTGCCAGCAGCCCCATACAGGGGGGACCTAGCACAGATACGCAGTATTTT